A selection of T cell receptor beta chains follows, all from one sample in a study of T cell responses to AZD1222 COVID-19 vaccine. Generated by immunoSEQ multiplex PCR, the TCRdb table keeps only in-frame clones and is missing some. Among some 63,000 clones listed, roughly nine tenths were seen once. This material consisted of peripheral blood, taken 28 days after the second AZD1222 dose. The receptors stem from an adult who received the AZD1222 COVID-19 vaccine. CDR3s include the opening cysteine and the closing phenylalanine or tryptophan. D genes are given only for firm matches. Part of the rows lack a size; the others show once, few, many or a class for expanded clones.

d_call: TRBD1
clone_size: NA
v_call: TRBV7-3
j_call: TRBJ2-1
cdr3_aa: CASSLSSGTGVDEQFF
cdr3_nt: TGTGCCAGCAGCTTAAGTTCCGGGACAGGGGTCGATGAGCAGTTCTTC

d_call: NA
clone_size: NA
v_call: TRBV27
j_call: TRBJ2-7
cdr3_aa: CASSLSFFYEQYF
cdr3_nt: TGTGCCAGCAGTTTATCGTTCTTTTACGAGCAGTACTTC

d_call: TRBD2
clone_size: NA
v_call: TRBV7-2
j_call: TRBJ2-3
cdr3_aa: CASSLGPGRVADTQYF
cdr3_nt: TGTGCCAGCAGCTTAGGACCGGGGAGGGTGGCAGATACGCAGTATTTT

d_call: TRBD1
clone_size: NA
v_call: TRBV6-5
j_call: TRBJ2-5
cdr3_aa: CASSRTGEETQYF
cdr3_nt: TGTGCCAGCAGTCGGACAGGGGAAGAGACCCAGTACTTC

d_call: NA
clone_size: NA
v_call: TRBV25-1
j_call: TRBJ1-5
cdr3_aa: CASSPGPKNQPQHF
cdr3_nt: TGTGCCAGCAGTCCCGGGCCAAAGAACCAGCCCCAGCATTTT

d_call: TRBD1
clone_size: NA
v_call: TRBV7-9
j_call: TRBJ1-2
cdr3_aa: CASSLGTGARSNYGYTF
cdr3_nt: TGTGCCAGCAGCCTCGGGACAGGAGCCCGATCTAACTATGGCTACACCTTC

d_call: NA
clone_size: NA
v_call: TRBV15
j_call: TRBJ2-2
cdr3_aa: CATSRDRTGELFF
cdr3_nt: TGTGCCACCAGCAGAGATCGTACCGGGGAGCTGTTTTTT

d_call: NA
clone_size: NA
v_call: TRBV21-1
j_call: TRBJ1-1
cdr3_aa: CASSKPGRGTEAFF
cdr3_nt: TGTGCCAGCAGCAAGCCGGGGAGGGGCACTGAAGCTTTCTTT

d_call: NA
clone_size: NA
v_call: TRBV29-1
j_call: TRBJ1-5
cdr3_aa: CSAAYKGNQPQHF
cdr3_nt: TGCAGCGCCGCATATAAGGGCAATCAGCCCCAGCATTTT

d_call: NA
clone_size: NA
v_call: TRBV7-9
j_call: TRBJ1-6
cdr3_aa: CASSFPGAYSPLHF
cdr3_nt: TGTGCCAGCAGCTTTCCCGGGGCCTATTCACCCCTCCACTTT

d_call: NA
clone_size: few
v_call: TRBV6-2/TRBV6-3
j_call: TRBJ1-2
cdr3_aa: CASSDIYGYTF
cdr3_nt: TGTGCCAGCAGTGATATTTATGGCTACACCTTC

d_call: TRBD1
clone_size: NA
v_call: TRBV5-1
j_call: TRBJ1-2
cdr3_aa: CASSQQGEHGYTF
cdr3_nt: TGCGCCAGCAGCCAACAGGGGGAACATGGCTACACCTTC

d_call: TRBD2
clone_size: NA
v_call: TRBV3-1/TRBV3-2
j_call: TRBJ2-7
cdr3_aa: CASSQVPLAAFEVLYEQYF
cdr3_nt: TGTGCCAGCAGCCAAGTTCCACTAGCGGCATTCGAGGTGCTCTACGAGCAGTACTTC

d_call: NA
clone_size: NA
v_call: TRBV29-1
j_call: TRBJ1-2
cdr3_aa: CSVTDRTGKRYGYTF
cdr3_nt: TGCAGCGTGACGGACAGAACAGGGAAACGGTATGGCTACACCTTC

d_call: NA
clone_size: NA
v_call: TRBV3-1/TRBV3-2
j_call: TRBJ2-7
cdr3_aa: CASSHRYEQYF
cdr3_nt: TGTGCCAGCAGCCACCGTTACGAGCAGTACTTC

d_call: NA
clone_size: NA
v_call: TRBV27
j_call: TRBJ1-2
cdr3_aa: CASSRRQVQPGGYTF
cdr3_nt: TGTGCCAGCAGTCGCCGACAGGTTCAACCGGGAGGCTACACCTTC

d_call: NA
clone_size: once
v_call: TRBV27
j_call: TRBJ2-7
cdr3_aa: CASRTRLAGSYEQYF
cdr3_nt: TGTGCCAGCAGAACCCGATTAGCAGGATCCTACGAGCAGTACTTC

d_call: TRBD1
clone_size: NA
v_call: TRBV28
j_call: TRBJ2-7
cdr3_aa: CASSLARTGDYEQYF
cdr3_nt: TGTGCCAGCAGTTTAGCAAGGACAGGAGACTACGAGCAGTACTTC

d_call: NA
clone_size: NA
v_call: TRBV19
j_call: TRBJ1-3
cdr3_aa: CASTSGRFSSGNTIYF
cdr3_nt: TGTGCCAGTACTTCCGGACGGTTTTCGTCTGGAAACACCATATATTTT

d_call: TRBD2
clone_size: NA
v_call: TRBV6-5
j_call: TRBJ2-4
cdr3_aa: CASSPTSGWENIQYF
cdr3_nt: TGTGCCAGCAGTCCGACTAGCGGGTGGGAAAACATTCAGTACTTC

d_call: NA
clone_size: NA
v_call: TRBV29-1
j_call: TRBJ2-7
cdr3_aa: CSVVGQGGTYEQYF
cdr3_nt: TGCAGCGTTGTGGGCCAGGGGGGAACCTACGAGCAGTACTTC

d_call: NA
clone_size: once
v_call: TRBV5-1
j_call: TRBJ1-4
cdr3_aa: CASSSLTANEKLFF
cdr3_nt: TGCGCCAGCAGCTCCCTGACGGCAAATGAAAAACTGTTTTTT

d_call: TRBD1
clone_size: NA
v_call: TRBV11-2
j_call: TRBJ1-2
cdr3_aa: CASSLGDSYGYTF
cdr3_nt: TGTGCCAGCAGCTTAGGGGACAGCTATGGCTACACCTTC

d_call: TRBD1
clone_size: NA
v_call: TRBV5-4
j_call: TRBJ1-1
cdr3_aa: CASSHVRQGGNTEAFF
cdr3_nt: TGTGCCAGCAGCCACGTACGACAGGGGGGGAACACTGAAGCTTTCTTT

d_call: TRBD1
clone_size: NA
v_call: TRBV7-9
j_call: TRBJ1-6
cdr3_aa: CASSPVGDRRNSPLHF
cdr3_nt: TGTGCCAGCAGCCCCGTCGGGGACAGGAGGAATTCACCCCTCCACTTT

d_call: TRBD1
clone_size: NA
v_call: TRBV28
j_call: TRBJ1-1
cdr3_aa: CASTEGAMNTEAFF
cdr3_nt: TGTGCCAGCACAGAGGGGGCGATGAACACTGAAGCTTTCTTT

d_call: TRBD1
clone_size: NA
v_call: TRBV7-3
j_call: TRBJ1-3
cdr3_aa: CASSYQQGALRNTIYF
cdr3_nt: TGTGCCAGCAGCTACCAACAGGGGGCACTTCGAAACACCATATATTTT

d_call: NA
clone_size: NA
v_call: TRBV29-1
j_call: TRBJ1-1
cdr3_aa: CSVEADRINTEAFF
cdr3_nt: TGCAGCGTTGAGGCCGACAGGATAAACACTGAAGCTTTCTTT

d_call: TRBD2
clone_size: few
v_call: TRBV6-2/TRBV6-3
j_call: TRBJ2-7
cdr3_aa: CASSRTSSTYEQYF
cdr3_nt: TGTGCCAGCAGCCGGACTAGCAGTACCTACGAGCAGTACTTC

d_call: NA
clone_size: NA
v_call: TRBV6-2/TRBV6-3
j_call: TRBJ1-2
cdr3_aa: CASSYSNSGVYGYTF
cdr3_nt: TGTGCCAGCAGTTACTCCAACTCAGGTGTCTATGGCTACACCTTC

d_call: TRBD2
clone_size: few
v_call: TRBV19
j_call: TRBJ2-3
cdr3_aa: CASASGRQTDTQYF
cdr3_nt: TGTGCCAGTGCTAGCGGGCGCCAGACAGATACGCAGTATTTT

d_call: NA
clone_size: once
v_call: TRBV11-1
j_call: TRBJ1-1
cdr3_aa: CASSPQLLVNTEAFF
cdr3_nt: TGTGCCAGCAGCCCCCAATTATTGGTGAACACTGAAGCTTTCTTT

d_call: NA
clone_size: NA
v_call: TRBV18
j_call: TRBJ2-5
cdr3_aa: CASSPPSTKETQYF
cdr3_nt: TGTGCCAGCTCACCACCGTCGACTAAAGAGACCCAGTACTTC

d_call: NA
clone_size: NA
v_call: TRBV19
j_call: TRBJ1-5
cdr3_aa: CASKAEGTPQHF
cdr3_nt: TGTGCCAGTAAGGCGGAGGGGACGCCCCAGCATTTT

d_call: NA
clone_size: NA
v_call: TRBV29-1
j_call: TRBJ2-5
cdr3_aa: CSVGITKETQYF
cdr3_nt: TGCAGCGTAGGGATTACTAAAGAGACCCAGTACTTC

d_call: NA
clone_size: few
v_call: TRBV7-6
j_call: TRBJ1-3
cdr3_aa: CASSLLGLQTSSGNTIYF
cdr3_nt: TGTGCCAGCAGCTTATTAGGGTTACAGACGTCCTCTGGAAACACCATATATTTT

d_call: NA
clone_size: NA
v_call: TRBV28
j_call: TRBJ2-1
cdr3_aa: CASSTVQHEQFF
cdr3_nt: TGTGCCAGCAGTACCGTACAGCATGAGCAGTTCTTC